This T cell receptor (beta chain) was sequenced for a study of cytomegalovirus exposure and HLA in healthy donors. Whole-study results and caveats: Associated with HLA alleles at 0.05 false discovery rate in a later analysis were some 16,000 TCR beta sequences. Trimming of TCR beta V- and J-genes showed a link, identified in a later analysis, to a missense DCLRE1C variant. Among the most significant clusters, several appeared linked to common viral pathogens in a later analysis.

Comment on this clone: What it recognizes is unknown.

Per germline, CDR1 GTSNPN and CDR2 SVGIG (reference sequence). V lost 5 bases, J lost 3 bases, and 12 bases stayed unmatched. CDR3 size: 16 residues. 60 Vbeta and 13 Jbeta primers were used in PCR. Sequenced by immunoSEQ multiplex PCR; TCRdb stores in-frame clones only, minus some. The sample includes about 110,000 clones, 65% to 80% of them seen just once. This sequence was found in a male donor in good health and CMV-seropositive. The chain uses TRBV30 and TRBJ1-3; TRBD1 matches at 8 bases. Sequencing was done on a sample of PBMCs. In DNA form, the CDR3 reads TGTGCCTGGGGGGGGAGCGCAGGGGGCAGTGGAAACACCATATATTTT. As protein: CAWGGSAGGSGNTIYF. Drawing the rest from reference TRBV30 and TRBJ1-3, the complete variable domain is SQTIHQWPATLVQPVGSPLSLECTVEGTSNPNLYWYRQAAGRGLQLLFYSVGIGQISSEVPQNLSASRPQDRQFILSSKKLLLSDSGFYLCAWGGSAGGSGNTIYFGEGSWLTVV.